These 10 T cell receptor beta chains share one sample of origin, sequenced in a study of long-term antiretroviral therapy in people with HIV (dated by TCRdb to 2021 to 2024). The immunoSEQ hsTCRB v3.0 assay was used at survey level resolution to sequence the TRB variable region. TCRdb mirrors the immuneACCESS table, restricted to in-frame sequences. Some clones are absent from its copies; in checked studies, under half trace to an unresolved V gene, and the reason for the others is unknown. This sample lists over 20,000 clones; about 83% were detected once. Over 4.5% of the sample is held by the ten biggest clonotypes. The specimen was unsorted PBMCs, collected 3 years after starting antiretroviral therapy. The receptors come from a man aged 18-30 years with HIV.

The chain joins TRBV2 to TRBJ2-7; 8 bases align to TRBD2. J lost 6 bases, V lost 5 bases, and 6 bases had no gene match. Germline lookup yields CDR1 SNHLY and CDR2 FYNNEI. The CDR3 has 13 residues. The CDR3 region has the DNA TGTGCCAGCAGTTCCGGGAGGGGTCCCGAGCAGTACTTC. The encoded protein is CASSSGRGPEQYF.

This clone has only one observation. The chain carries TRBV2 and TRBJ2-3; TRBD1 aligns across 11 bases. Trimming removed 10 bases from V and 4 bases from J; junction bases left unmatched: 7. CDR1 is SNHLY, CDR2 FYNNEI, per germline. The CDR3 has 14 residues. The CDR3 spells CATAGQGVSDTQYF. CDR3 in DNA: TGTGCCACTGCGGGACAGGGGGTTTCAGATACGCAGTATTTT.

CDR3 DNA: TGTGCCAGCAGCTTAGAAAATGGGGAGCAGTTCTTC. It translates to CASSLENGEQFF. The chain carries TRBV7-9 and TRBJ2-1; D not resolved. V shed 1 base and J shed 10 bases, with 8 bases lying between them. This CDR3 spans 12 amino acids. Germline V lookup: CDR1 SEHNR, CDR2 FQNEAQ (reference sequence).

The V gene is TRBV18, the J gene TRBJ1-6; 9 nucleotides line up with TRBD1. Trimming cost V 4 bases and J 13 bases; bases outside gene matches: 8. The CDR3 spans 14 residues. Germline CDR1 is KGHSH and CDR2 is LQKENI. The CDR3 sequence: CASSRDRDGSPLHF. The DNA for the CDR3 is TGTGCCAGCTCACGGGACAGGGACGGTTCTCCCCTCCACTTT.

This chain connects TRBV6-5 to TRBJ1-6; tentative D call: TRBD1 (5 bases). With 2 bases removed from V and 7 bases from J, the gap between germline ends came to 9 bases. The CDR3 has 14 residues. The germline CDR1 and CDR2 sequences are MNHEY and SVGAGI. The CDR3, as DNA: TGTGCCAGCAGTTACAGACCAGGGAATTCACCCCTCCACTTT. Translation gives CASSYRPGNSPLHF.

The chain joins TRBV7-2 to TRBJ2-3; D tentatively fits TRBD1 or TRBD2 (5 bases each). Germline CDR1 and CDR2: SGHTA and FQGNSA. There are 17 residues in the CDR3. Deletions cut 1 base from V and 0 bases from J, with 14 bases between. CDR3 bases: TGTGCCAGCAGCTTAGGCGGTTGGGGGTCTAGCACAGATACGCAGTATTTT. Translating gives CASSLGGWGSSTDTQYF.

The chain carries TRBV29-1 and TRBJ1-2; the match to TRBD1 covers 10 bases. Germline CDR1 and CDR2: SQVTM and ANQGSEA. Unmatched junction bases numbered 4, after V lost 7 bases and J lost 5 bases. This CDR3 spans 12 amino acids. CDR3 nucleotides: TGCAGCGCCGGGACAGGGGAATATGGCTACACCTTC. This translates into CSAGTGEYGYTF.

The V gene is TRBV1, the J gene TRBJ2-2. TRBV1 is described as a pseudogene. The CDR3 is 16 residues long. The chain's CDR3 is CTSSQDRERDTGELFF. The CDR3 region has the DNA TGCACCAGCAGCCAAGACAGGGAGAGGGACACCGGGGAGCTGTTTTTT.

The chain employs TRBV4-2 and TRBJ2-7; D not certain. Germline V gene sequence: CDR1 LGHNA, CDR2 YNFKEQ. The CDR3 sequence is 15 residues long. V shed 1 base and J shed 4 bases, with 14 bases lying between them. CDR3: CASSQGTGTFYEQYF. CDR3 in DNA: TGTGCCAGCAGCCAAGGAACGGGCACCTTTTACGAGCAGTACTTC.

This chain joins TRBV5-1 and TRBJ1-2; D call uncertain. The germline V gene encodes CDR1 SGHRS and CDR2 YFSETQ. V lost 0 bases and J lost 8, with 8 bases in between. The CDR3 covers 12 residues. The CDR3 is CASSLGPVGYTF. Here the CDR3 DNA reads TGCGCCAGCAGCTTGGGGCCGGTGGGCTACACCTTC. Full variable domain (missing parts from reference TRBV5-1 and TRBJ1-2): KAGVTQTPRYLIKTRGQQVTLSCSPISGHRSVSWYQQTPGQGLQFLFEYFSETQRNKGNFPGRFSGRQFSNSRSEMNVSTLELGDSALYLCASSLGPVGYTFGSGTRLTVV.